This T cell receptor (beta chain) derives from a study of cytomegalovirus exposure and HLA in healthy donors. Trimming took 7 bases from V and 1 from J, leaving 17 bases between them. The CDR3 runs to 15 residues. Germline V gene lookup returns CDR1 SQVTM and CDR2 ANQGSEA. Primers included in the PCR were 60 Vbeta and 13 Jbeta primers. Method: immunoSEQ multiplex PCR; TCRdb's copy keeps in-frame clones and lacks some. The table records around 140,000 clones, roughly 78% of them present only once. General study points: Across donors, sequencing depth was assumed by presence/absence analyses to be roughly uniform. Within a later analysis, the majority of CMV-associated TCR beta chains appeared HLA-restricted.

As for this clone: No antigen is known for it.

Material: PBMCs. The chain uses TRBV29-1 and TRBJ2-1; TRBD1 might be the D (5 bases). This clonotype was obtained from a man aged 45-60 years in good health and CMV-seropositive. CDR3 region: CSAGPGANSYNEQFF. The DNA of the CDR3 is TGCAGCGCAGGACCTGGGGCAAATTCCTACAATGAGCAGTTCTTC.